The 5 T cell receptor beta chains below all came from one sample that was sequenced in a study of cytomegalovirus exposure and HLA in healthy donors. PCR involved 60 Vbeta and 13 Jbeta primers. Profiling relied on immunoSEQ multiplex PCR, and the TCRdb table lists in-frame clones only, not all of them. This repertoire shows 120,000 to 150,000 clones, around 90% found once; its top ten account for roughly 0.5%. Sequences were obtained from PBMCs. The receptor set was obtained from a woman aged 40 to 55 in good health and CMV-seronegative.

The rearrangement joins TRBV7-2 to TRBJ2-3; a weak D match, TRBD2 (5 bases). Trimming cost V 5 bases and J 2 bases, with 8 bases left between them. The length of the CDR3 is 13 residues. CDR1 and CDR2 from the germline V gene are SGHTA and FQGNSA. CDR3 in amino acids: CASSLGLTDTQYF. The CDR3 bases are TGTGCCAGCAGCCTCGGACTCACAGATACGCAGTATTTT.

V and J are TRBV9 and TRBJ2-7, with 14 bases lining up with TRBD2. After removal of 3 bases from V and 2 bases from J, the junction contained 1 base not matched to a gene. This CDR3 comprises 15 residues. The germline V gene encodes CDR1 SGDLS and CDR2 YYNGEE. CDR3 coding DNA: TGTGCCAGCAGCGAGGGACTAGCGGGAGCCTACGAGCAGTACTTC. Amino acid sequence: CASSEGLAGAYEQYF. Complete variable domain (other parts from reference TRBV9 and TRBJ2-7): DSGVTQTPKHLITATGQRVTLRCSPRSGDLSVYWYQQSLDQGLQFLIQYYNGEERAKGNILERFSAQQFPDLHSELNLSSLELGDSALYFCASSEGLAGAYEQYFGPGTRLTVT.

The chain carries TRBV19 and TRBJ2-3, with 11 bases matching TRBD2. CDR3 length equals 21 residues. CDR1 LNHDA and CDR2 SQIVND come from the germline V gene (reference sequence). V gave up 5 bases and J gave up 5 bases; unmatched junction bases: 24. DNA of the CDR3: TGTGCCAGTAGTGTCATACCGGGACGATACCCGACTAGCGGGGAGGGAGATACGCAGTATTTT. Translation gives CASSVIPGRYPTSGEGDTQYF.

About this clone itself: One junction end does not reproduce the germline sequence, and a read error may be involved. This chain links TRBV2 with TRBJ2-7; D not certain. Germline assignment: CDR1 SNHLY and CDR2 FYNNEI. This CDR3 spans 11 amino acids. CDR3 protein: CASSEADEQYF. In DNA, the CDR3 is TGTGCCAGCAGCGAAGCCGACGAGCAGTACTTC.

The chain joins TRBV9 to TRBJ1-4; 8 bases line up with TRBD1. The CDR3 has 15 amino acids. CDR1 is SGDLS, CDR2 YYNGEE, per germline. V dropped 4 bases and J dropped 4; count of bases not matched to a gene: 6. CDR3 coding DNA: TGTGCCAGCAGCTCCCGACAGGGGCTTAATGAAAAACTGTTTTTT. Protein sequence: CASSSRQGLNEKLFF.